This T cell receptor beta chain was documented in a study of T cells in Graves' hyperthyroidism and ophthalmopathy. Overall study findings and caveats: Ophthalmopathy was identified by the model a median roughly six months ahead of onset.

Notes on this clonotype: The antigen is undetermined.

Recently diagnosed hyperthyroidism of less than 2 months' duration affected patients aged 18 to 65. Uncontrolled infection, other autoimmune disease, pregnancy or lactation disqualified patients from enrolment. RNA transcripts gave rise to amplified TCR beta CDR3 regions. The TCR CDR3 was amplified in a first-round RT-PCR using the HTBI primer set. TCRdb redid the calling of the multiplex PCR reads with MiXCR, one entry per CDR3 protein. The profile shows approximately 100,000 distinct CDR3 sequences, roughly 39% of them singletons. Germline V gene sequence: CDR1 KGHDR, CDR2 SFDVKD. The V gene end was trimmed by 2 bases and the J gene end by 4 bases; junction bases not matched to a gene: 8. The CDR3 is 17 residues long.

The sequencing input was peripheral blood or thyroid tissue (not recorded which). The TCR originated in a woman in her twenties or thirties with Graves' hyperthyroidism. The rearrangement links TRBV24-1 to TRBJ2-5, with 11 bases aligning to TRBD2. The DNA for the CDR3 is TGTGCCACCAGTGATTCGCTGACTAGCGGGATGCCAGAGACCCAGTACTTC. It translates to CATSDSLTSGMPETQYF.